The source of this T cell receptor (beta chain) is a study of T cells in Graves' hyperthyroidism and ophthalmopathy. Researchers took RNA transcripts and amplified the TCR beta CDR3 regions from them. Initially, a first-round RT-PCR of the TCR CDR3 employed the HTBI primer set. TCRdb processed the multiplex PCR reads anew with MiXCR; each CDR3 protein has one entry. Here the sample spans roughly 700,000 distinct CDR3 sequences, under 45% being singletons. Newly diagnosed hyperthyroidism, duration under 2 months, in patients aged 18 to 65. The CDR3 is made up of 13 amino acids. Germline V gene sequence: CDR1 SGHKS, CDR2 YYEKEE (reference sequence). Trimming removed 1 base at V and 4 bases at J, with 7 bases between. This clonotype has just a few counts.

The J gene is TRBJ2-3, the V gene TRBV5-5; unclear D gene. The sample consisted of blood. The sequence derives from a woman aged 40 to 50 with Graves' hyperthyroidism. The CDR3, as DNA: TGTGCCAGCAGCTTGCCGGATCCAGATACGCAGTATTTT. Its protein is CASSLPDPDTQYF.